This T cell receptor (beta chain) was identified in a study of response to subunit inactivated influenza vaccine. TCRdb independently ran MiXCR on the RT-PCR reads; one entry per CDR3 protein. The table has some 500,000 distinct CDR3 sequences, about 25% seen once. CDR1 is SQVTM, CDR2 ANQGSEA, per germline. After removal of 7 bases from V and 5 bases from J, the junction contained 9 bases not matched to a gene. The CDR3 is made up of 14 amino acids. The study, taken as a whole, reports: Authors suggested each seasonal flu vaccination may recruit only limited numbers of new T cells.

Ten or more counts support this clonotype. What it recognizes is unknown. The sequence was obtained from a man aged 45 to 65 who received an inactivated influenza vaccine. The material was CD4+ T cells sorted from PBMCs, obtained 5 days after vaccination. The gene calls are TRBV29-1 and TRBJ1-1; 11 bases agree with TRBD1. CDR3 coding DNA: TGCAGCGCAGGGGACAGGGGGGAATTTACTGAAGCTTTCTTT. Encoded protein: CSAGDRGEFTEAFF.